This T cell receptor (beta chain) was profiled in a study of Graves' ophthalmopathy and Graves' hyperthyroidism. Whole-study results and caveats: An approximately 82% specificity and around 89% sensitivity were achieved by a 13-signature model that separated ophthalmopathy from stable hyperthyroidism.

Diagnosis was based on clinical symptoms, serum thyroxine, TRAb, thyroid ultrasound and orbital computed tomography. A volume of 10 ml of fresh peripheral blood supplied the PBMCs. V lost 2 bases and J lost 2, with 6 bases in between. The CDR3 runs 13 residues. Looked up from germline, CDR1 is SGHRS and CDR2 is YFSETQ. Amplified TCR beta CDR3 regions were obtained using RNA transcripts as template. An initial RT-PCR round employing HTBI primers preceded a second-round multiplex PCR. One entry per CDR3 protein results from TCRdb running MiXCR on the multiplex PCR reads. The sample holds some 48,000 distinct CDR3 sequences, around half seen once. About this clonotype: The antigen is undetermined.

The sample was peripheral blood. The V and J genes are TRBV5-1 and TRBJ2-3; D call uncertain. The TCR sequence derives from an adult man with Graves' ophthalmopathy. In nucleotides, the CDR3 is TGCGCCAGCAGCTTCCGGGCCACAGATACGCAGTATTTT. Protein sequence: CASSFRATDTQYF.